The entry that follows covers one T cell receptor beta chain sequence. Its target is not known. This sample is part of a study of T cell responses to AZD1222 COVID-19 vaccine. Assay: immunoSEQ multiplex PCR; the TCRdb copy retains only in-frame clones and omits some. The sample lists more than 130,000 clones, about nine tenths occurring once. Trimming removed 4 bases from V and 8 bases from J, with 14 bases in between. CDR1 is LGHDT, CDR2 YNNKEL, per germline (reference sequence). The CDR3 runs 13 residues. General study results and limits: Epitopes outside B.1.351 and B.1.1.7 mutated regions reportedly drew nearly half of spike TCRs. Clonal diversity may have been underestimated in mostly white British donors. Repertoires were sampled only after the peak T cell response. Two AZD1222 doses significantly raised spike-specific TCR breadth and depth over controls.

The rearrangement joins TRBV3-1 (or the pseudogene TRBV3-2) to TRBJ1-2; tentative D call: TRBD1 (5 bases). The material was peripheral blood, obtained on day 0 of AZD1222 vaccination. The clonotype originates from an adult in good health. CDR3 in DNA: TGTGCCAGCAGCCTCCTGGGAGGGGAGGGCTACACCTTC. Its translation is CASSLLGGEGYTF.